The T cell receptor beta chain under discussion was sequenced for a study of chemoradiotherapy in HPV16-positive cancers. J lost 6 bases, V lost 8 bases, and 5 bases had no gene match. The CDR3 loop spans 12 amino acids. Germline V lookup: CDR1 SGHTA, CDR2 FQGNSA. Repertoires were sampled repeatedly during chemoradiotherapy. Assay used: immunoSEQ multiplex PCR; TCRdb lists only in-frame clones, some missing. The sample contains about 2,000 clones, 84% of which appear only once. The sample consisted of tumor tissue, taken from a patient who underwent chemoradiotherapy. The sequence was collected from a human donor with HPV-associated anogenital cancer. The V call is TRBV7-2, the J call TRBJ2-7, with TRBD1 matching over 9 bases. The CDR3 protein is CASGTGGGEQYF. CDR3 in DNA: TGTGCCAGCGGTACAGGGGGCGGCGAGCAGTACTTC.